This TCR beta chain was documented in a study of cytotoxic CD8 clonotypes in ibrutinib-treated CLL. In regard to this clone: Other DNA sequences in this specimen translate into the identical CDR3.

J was trimmed by 5 bases and V by 3 bases; bases with no gene match: 3. This CDR3 spans 13 amino acids. Germline V gene lookup returns CDR1 SEHNR and CDR2 FQNEAQ (reference sequence). TCRdb keeps only in-frame clones here, not all; method: immunoSEQ multiplex PCR. This sample carries nearly 300,000 clones, approximately 76% of them seen once, and the ten largest clones take about 5.3%. The source was PBMCs, collected at disease progression, from a patient treated with ibrutinib. The J gene is TRBJ2-5, the V gene TRBV7-9, with 7 bases that match TRBD2. This clonotype originated in a human donor with chronic lymphocytic leukemia. CDR3 loop: CASSLAGAETQYF. Written as DNA, the CDR3 is TGTGCCAGCAGCTTGGCGGGAGCGGAGACCCAGTACTTC. Full variable domain (outside the CDR3, taken from reference TRBV7-9 and TRBJ2-5): DTGVSQNPRHKITKRGQNVTFRCDPISEHNRLYWYRQTLGQGPEFLTYFQNEAQLEKSRLLSDRFSAERPKGSFSTLEIQRTEQGDSAMYLCASSLAGAETQYFGPGTRLLVL.